These T cell receptor beta chains were read from a single sample in a study of blood T cell repertoires in COVID-19. Produced via immunoSEQ multiplex PCR; TCRdb's table is partial and in-frame only. Among approximately 400,000 clones listed, around 86% were seen once. The sample comprised PBMCs or T cells enriched from blood (not recorded which). Receptor source: a woman aged 50 to 65 who had recovered from COVID-19. CDR3s include the opening cysteine and the closing phenylalanine or tryptophan. The D gene is left open where the match is weak. Expanded clones are given a class, and other clones once, few, many or no size at all.

D: TRBD1; V: TRBV2; J: TRBJ1-1; size: NA; DNA: TGTGCCGGGGGACAGGGGGCGAAGACTGAAGCTTTCTTT; CDR3: CAGGQGAKTEAFF
D: NA; V: TRBV20-1; J: TRBJ2-3; size: NA; DNA: TGCAGTGCTAGTATTAGGTTTAGGGGGACCACAGATACGCAGTATTTT; CDR3: CSASIRFRGTTDTQYF
D: TRBD2; V: TRBV6-5; J: TRBJ2-1; size: NA; DNA: TGTGCCAGCAGCCCCGGGACTAGCGGGAAGAATGAGCAGTTCTTC; CDR3: CASSPGTSGKNEQFF
D: TRBD1; V: TRBV18; J: TRBJ2-7; size: NA; DNA: TGTGCCAGCTCACTTACGGGGACAGGGGTTGGCTCCTACGAGCAGTACTTC; CDR3: CASSLTGTGVGSYEQYF
D: NA; V: TRBV6-5; J: TRBJ1-2; size: NA; DNA: TGTGCCAGCAGACTACAGGGTTTTGGCTACACCTTC; CDR3: CASRLQGFGYTF
D: NA; V: TRBV11-3; J: TRBJ2-7; size: NA; DNA: TGTGCCAGCAGCTTGAGGCAAACCTCCTACGAGCAGTACTTC; CDR3: CASSLRQTSYEQYF
D: NA; V: TRBV25-1; J: TRBJ2-7; size: NA; DNA: TGTGCCAGCAGTGCTCAGGACAGCCTCTTCTCCTACGAGCAGTACTTC; CDR3: CASSAQDSLFSYEQYF
D: NA; V: TRBV9; J: TRBJ1-2; size: NA; DNA: TGTGCCAGCAGCGCTGGCCCCGGGAGTTCTAACTATGGCTACACCTTC; CDR3: CASSAGPGSSNYGYTF
D: TRBD1; V: TRBV29-1; J: TRBJ1-2; size: NA; DNA: TGCAGCGTTGGGACAGGGGAGGACACCTTC; CDR3: CSVGTGEDTF
D: NA; V: TRBV19; J: TRBJ1-1; size: few; DNA: TGTGCCAGTAGTCTCCGAGACACTGAAGCTTTCTTT; CDR3: CASSLRDTEAFF
D: NA; V: TRBV4-1; J: TRBJ1-1; size: once; DNA: TGCGCCAGCAGCCAAGCAGTGAACACTGAAGCTTTCTTT; CDR3: CASSQAVNTEAFF
D: NA; V: TRBV11-3; J: TRBJ1-2; size: NA; DNA: TGTGCCAGCAGCTTAGAGACCGGACAGCACTATGGCTACACCTTC; CDR3: CASSLETGQHYGYTF
D: TRBD1; V: TRBV7-8; J: TRBJ2-3; size: NA; DNA: TGTGCCAGCAGCTTAGAGGTGCGATGGGGAGTGGGACAGGGAGCAACAGATACGCAGTATTTT; CDR3: CASSLEVRWGVGQGATDTQYF
D: TRBD1; V: TRBV7-6; J: TRBJ1-2; size: NA; DNA: TGTGCCAGCAGCCGGGACAGTACCGACTATGGCTACACCTTC; CDR3: CASSRDSTDYGYTF
D: NA; V: TRBV19; J: TRBJ1-1; size: NA; DNA: TGTGCCAGTACGTGGGGAGTCGGCACTGAAGCTTTCTTT; CDR3: CASTWGVGTEAFF
D: NA; V: TRBV7-2; J: TRBJ2-7; size: NA; DNA: TGTGCCAGCAGCTTTGTGACTGCGACCTACGAGCAGTACTTC; CDR3: CASSFVTATYEQYF
D: NA; V: TRBV7-9; J: TRBJ1-2; size: NA; DNA: TGTGCCAGCAGCTTGGGCGGGGGCAAGGGCTATGGCTACACCTTC; CDR3: CASSLGGGKGYGYTF
D: NA; V: TRBV5-6; J: TRBJ2-2; size: NA; DNA: TGTGCCAGCAGCTCGGACAGGAACACCGGGGAGCTGTTTTTT; CDR3: CASSSDRNTGELFF
D: TRBD2; V: TRBV7-8; J: TRBJ2-5; size: NA; DNA: TGTGCCAGCAGCAGACTAGCGGGAGGGGTGGAGACCCAGTACTTC; CDR3: CASSRLAGGVETQYF
D: TRBD1; V: TRBV25-1; J: TRBJ2-7; size: few; DNA: TGTGCCAGCAGCCCCGGACAGGGGTCCTACTACGAGCAGTACTTC; CDR3: CASSPGQGSYYEQYF
D: NA; V: TRBV27; J: TRBJ1-1; size: NA; DNA: TGTGCCAGCAGGCCCACCGGGACACCTAACACTGAAGCTTTCTTT; CDR3: CASRPTGTPNTEAFF
D: NA; V: TRBV6-1; J: TRBJ1-5; size: NA; DNA: TGTGCCAGCAGTGACCTACTAAGGCCCCAGCATTTT; CDR3: CASSDLLRPQHF
D: TRBD1; V: TRBV6-6; J: TRBJ1-2; size: NA; DNA: TGTGCCAGCAGTGTACAGGGGGCCGCTGGCTACACCTTC; CDR3: CASSVQGAAGYTF
D: NA; V: TRBV11-3; J: TRBJ2-7; size: NA; DNA: TGTGCCAGCAGCTTAGGCGGGGGCATCTCCTACGAGCAGTACTTC; CDR3: CASSLGGGISYEQYF
D: NA; V: TRBV7-2; J: TRBJ1-1; size: NA; DNA: TGTGCCAGCAACATGGGGGGTCTCACTGAAGCTTTCTTT; CDR3: CASNMGGLTEAFF
D: NA; V: TRBV11-2; J: TRBJ2-1; size: NA; DNA: TGTGCCAGCAGCTTAGACACCCCCAGGATGAGCTCCTACAATGAGCAGTTCTTC; CDR3: CASSLDTPRMSSYNEQFF
D: TRBD2; V: TRBV7-2; J: TRBJ2-2; size: NA; DNA: TGTGCCAGCAGCTTACTACTAGCGGGAGCCTCGAACACCGGGGAGCTGTTTTTT; CDR3: CASSLLLAGASNTGELFF
D: TRBD1; V: TRBV12-3/TRBV12-4; J: TRBJ1-4; size: NA; DNA: TGTGCCAGCGGACAGGGGCCACATGAAAAACTGTTTTTT; CDR3: CASGQGPHEKLFF
D: TRBD1; V: TRBV6-6; J: TRBJ1-2; size: NA; DNA: TGTGCCAGCAGCTCAACAGGGGGCGGAAACTATGGCTACACCTTC; CDR3: CASSSTGGGNYGYTF
D: NA; V: TRBV6-2/TRBV6-3; J: TRBJ1-5; size: NA; DNA: TGTGCCAGCAGTTACCGGGACATGGGTCAGCCCCAGCATTTT; CDR3: CASSYRDMGQPQHF
D: TRBD1; V: TRBV6-5; J: TRBJ1-2; size: once; DNA: TGTGCCAGCAGACCGGACAGGAGCAACTATGGCTACACCTTC; CDR3: CASRPDRSNYGYTF
D: NA; V: TRBV5-1; J: TRBJ1-3; size: NA; DNA: TGCGCCAGCGCGGGGACTGCCGGAAACACCATATATTTT; CDR3: CASAGTAGNTIYF